This TCR beta chain comes out of a study of blood T cell repertoires in COVID-19. About the research overall: COVID-19 samples collected from the United States, Italy and Spain covered acute and convalescent phases. In each case, the material was cDNA or gDNA derived from T cells, B-cell-depleted T cells, or PBMCs.

Here immunoSEQ multiplex PCR was the method, and the copy in TCRdb shows in-frame clones only, minus some. Among about 230,000 clones listed, 80% to 90% were seen once. The CDR3 is made up of 15 amino acids. With 1 base removed from V and 3 bases from J, the gap between germline ends came to 10 bases. Germline CDR1 and CDR2: LGHDT and YNNKEL (reference sequence). What was sequenced was peripheral blood. The V call is TRBV3-1 (or the pseudogene TRBV3-2), the J call TRBJ1-3; D perhaps matches TRBD1 (5 bases). The clonotype originates from a man aged 45 to 65 with COVID-19, enrolled during active disease. The DNA of the CDR3 is TGTGCCAGCAGCCAAGCTAGGACACTTGGAAACACCATATATTTT. Protein sequence: CASSQARTLGNTIYF.